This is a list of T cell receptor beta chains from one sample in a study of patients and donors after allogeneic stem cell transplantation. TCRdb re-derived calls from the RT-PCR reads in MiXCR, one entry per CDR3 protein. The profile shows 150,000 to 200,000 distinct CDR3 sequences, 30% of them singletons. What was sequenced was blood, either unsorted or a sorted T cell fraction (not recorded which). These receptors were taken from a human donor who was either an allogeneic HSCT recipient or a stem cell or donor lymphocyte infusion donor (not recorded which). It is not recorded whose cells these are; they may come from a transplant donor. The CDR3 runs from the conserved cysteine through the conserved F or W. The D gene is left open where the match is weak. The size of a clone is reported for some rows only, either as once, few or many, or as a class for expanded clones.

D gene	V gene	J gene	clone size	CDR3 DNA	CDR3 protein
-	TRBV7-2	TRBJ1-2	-	TGTGCCAGCAGCTTAGTGCGGAGGCAGGACTATGGCTACACCTTC	CASSLVRRQDYGYTF
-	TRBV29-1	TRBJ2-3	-	TGCAGCGTTGCGTCACTGCACACAGATACGCAGTATTTT	CSVASLHTDTQYF
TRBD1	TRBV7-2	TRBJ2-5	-	TGTGCCAGCAGCTATCGGACAGGGGGCGAGACCCAGTACTTC	CASSYRTGGETQYF
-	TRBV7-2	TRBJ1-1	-	TGTGCCAGCAGCTTATTCGGAGGCGAAGCTTTCTTT	CASSLFGGEAFF
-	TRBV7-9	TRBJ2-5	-	TGTGCCAGCAGCTTCGGACGGAACCAAGAGACCCAGTACTTC	CASSFGRNQETQYF
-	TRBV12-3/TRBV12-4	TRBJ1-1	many	TGTGCCAGCAGTTTACAGCAGGGCACTGAAGCTTTCTTT	CASSLQQGTEAFF
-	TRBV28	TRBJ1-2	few	TGTGCCAGCAGTTTACGGGGAGGTGGGGACTATGGCTACACCTTC	CASSLRGGGDYGYTF
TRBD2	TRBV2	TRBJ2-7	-	TGTGCCAGCAGGGGGACTAGCGTGTCCTACGAGCAGTACTTC	CASRGTSVSYEQYF
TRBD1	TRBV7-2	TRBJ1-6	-	TGTGCCAGCAGCTTAGGGGGGACAGCTGATTCACCCCTCCACTTT	CASSLGGTADSPLHF
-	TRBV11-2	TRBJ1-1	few	TGTGCCAGCAGCTTAGGGGTAGGGAGGAGCACTGAAGCTTTCTTT	CASSLGVGRSTEAFF
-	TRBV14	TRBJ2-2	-	TGTGCCAGCAGCCATTTTGCAGGGCTTTACGGGGAGCTGTTTTTT	CASSHFAGLYGELFF
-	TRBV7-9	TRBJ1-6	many	TGTGCCAGCAGCTTAATTGAGGGCTCACCCCTCCACTTT	CASSLIEGSPLHF
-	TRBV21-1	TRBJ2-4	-	TGTGCCGTGGGGGACAGAGATATAGCCAAAAACATTCAGTACTTC	CAVGDRDIAKNIQYF
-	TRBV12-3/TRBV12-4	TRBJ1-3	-	TGTGCCAGCAGGGACTGGGGGGGCGCATTAAACACCATATATTTT	CASRDWGGALNTIYF
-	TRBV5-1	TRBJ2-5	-	TGCGCCAGCAGCTTGCTAATCAGCCAAGAGACCCAGTACTTC	CASSLLISQETQYF
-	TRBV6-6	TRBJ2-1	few	TGTGCCAGCGTCCCCTCGGGCGGGGATGAGCAGTTCTTC	CASVPSGGDEQFF
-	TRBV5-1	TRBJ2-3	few	TGCGCCAGCAAGTTAGGGGATACGCAGTATTTT	CASKLGDTQYF
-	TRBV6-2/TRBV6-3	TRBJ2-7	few	TGTGCCACCGCGACGGACGCGGCCTACGAGCAGTACTTC	CATATDAAYEQYF
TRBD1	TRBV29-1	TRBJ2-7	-	TGCAGCGTTGGGGGCAGGGGGCCCTACGAGCAGTACTTC	CSVGGRGPYEQYF
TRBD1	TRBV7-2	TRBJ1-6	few	TGTGCCAGCAGCCCCGGGACAGGGCCCTCACCCCTCCACTTT	CASSPGTGPSPLHF
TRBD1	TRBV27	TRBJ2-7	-	TGTGCCAGCATTATTCGGGCAGGGGGAGCGTTCGAGCAGTACTTC	CASIIRAGGAFEQYF
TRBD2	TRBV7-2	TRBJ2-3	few	TGTGCCAGCAGCTTAATAGCGGGAGGGGCTCCAGATACGCAGTATTTT	CASSLIAGGAPDTQYF
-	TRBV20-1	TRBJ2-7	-	TGCAGTGCTAGGAGAGACTACGAGCAGTACTTC	CSARRDYEQYF
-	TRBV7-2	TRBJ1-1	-	TGTGCCAGCAGCTCCCCCCCGACGAGGAACACTGAAGCTTTCTTT	CASSSPPTRNTEAFF
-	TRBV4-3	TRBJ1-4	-	TGCGCCAGCAGCCAAGATGGGCCGGGCTATGAAAAACTGTTTTTT	CASSQDGPGYEKLFF
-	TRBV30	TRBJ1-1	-	TGTGCCTGGAGCGCAGGAAGGGAAGCTTTCTTT	CAWSAGREAFF
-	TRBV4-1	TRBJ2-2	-	TGCGCCAGCAGCCAAGGGTTACTGAAGGGGAACACCGGGGAGCTGTTTTTT	CASSQGLLKGNTGELFF
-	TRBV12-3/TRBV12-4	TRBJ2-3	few	TGTGCCAGCAGTTTTCTCGAAGATACGCAGTATTTT	CASSFLEDTQYF
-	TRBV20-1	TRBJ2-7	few	TGCAGTGCAAGCCCGTTGGGCGGGGCCTACGAGCAGTACTTC	CSASPLGGAYEQYF
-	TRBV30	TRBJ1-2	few	TGTGCCTGGAGTGTCGCGGGTTACTATGGCTACACCTTC	CAWSVAGYYGYTF
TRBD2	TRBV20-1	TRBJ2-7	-	TGCAGTGCTAGAGGTGAAGCGGGAGCTTTCCTCTACGAGCAGTACTTC	CSARGEAGAFLYEQYF
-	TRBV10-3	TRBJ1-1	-	TGTGCCATCACCCGACAAATTGATTCCCCTCGGACTGAAGCTTTCTTT	CAITRQIDSPRTEAFF
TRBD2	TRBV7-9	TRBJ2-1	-	TGTGCCAGCAGCTTAAGTCGGGGGGTCTACAATGAGCAGTTCTTC	CASSLSRGVYNEQFF
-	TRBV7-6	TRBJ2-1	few	TGTGCCAGCAGCTTAGGAGCCGAAGCTATAGCCAATGAGCAGTTCTTC	CASSLGAEAIANEQFF
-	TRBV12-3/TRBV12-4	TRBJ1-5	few	TGTGCCAGCAGTTTCCTTCTCGACATTAGCAATCAGCCCCAGCATTTT	CASSFLLDISNQPQHF
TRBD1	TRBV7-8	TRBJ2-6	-	TGTGCCAGCAGCTTAGAATCTAGGACAGGGTCTTTCACTGGGGCCAACGTCCTGACTTTC	CASSLESRTGSFTGANVLTF
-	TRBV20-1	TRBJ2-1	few	TGCAGTGCTAGAGATGTGGTAGCGGTATACAATGAGCAGTTCTTC	CSARDVVAVYNEQFF
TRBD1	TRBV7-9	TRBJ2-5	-	TGTGCCAGCAGCCCAATACTGGACAGGGATGAGACCCAGTACTTC	CASSPILDRDETQYF
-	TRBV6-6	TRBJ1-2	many	TGTGCCAGCAGTTTTGGGGCATCTGGCTACACCTTC	CASSFGASGYTF
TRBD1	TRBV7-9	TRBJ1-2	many	TGTGCAGTAGGACAGGCTGTGGGCTACACCTTC	CAVGQAVGYTF
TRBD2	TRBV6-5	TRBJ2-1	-	TGTGCCAGCAGCCTGACTAGCGGGAACAATGAGCAGTTCTTC	CASSLTSGNNEQFF
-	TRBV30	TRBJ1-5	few	TGTGCCTGGAGTCTGGGTCTAGGCAATCAGCCCCAGCATTTT	CAWSLGLGNQPQHF
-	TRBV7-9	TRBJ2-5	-	TGTGCCAGCAGCCCCGAGACTAGTAAGGAAGAGACCCAGTACTTC	CASSPETSKEETQYF
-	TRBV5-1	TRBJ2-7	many	TGCGCCAGCAGCTTAGGGCTTAGTGGCGAGCAGTACTTC	CASSLGLSGEQYF
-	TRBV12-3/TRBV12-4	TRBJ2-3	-	TGTGCCAGCGGGGCAAGGGGTGTTCCAGATACGCAGTATTTT	CASGARGVPDTQYF
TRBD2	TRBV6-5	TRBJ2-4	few	TGTGCCAGCAGGGGCGAATTTGGACTAGCGACCAAAAACATTCAGTACTTC	CASRGEFGLATKNIQYF
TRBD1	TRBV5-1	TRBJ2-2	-	TGCGCCAGCAGCCAGGACAGGGTCGACGGGGAGCTGTTTTTT	CASSQDRVDGELFF
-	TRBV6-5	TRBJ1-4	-	TGTGCCAGCAGGGATAGTCAAAATGAAAAACTGTTTTTT	CASRDSQNEKLFF
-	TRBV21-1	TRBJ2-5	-	TGTGCCAGCAGCGGACCATACAGGGAAGAGACCCAGTACTTC	CASSGPYREETQYF
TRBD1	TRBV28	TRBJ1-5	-	TGTGCCAGCAGTTTACGCCCGACAGGGTATCAGCCCCAGCATTTT	CASSLRPTGYQPQHF
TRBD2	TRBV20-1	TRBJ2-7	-	TGCAGTGCTTTTAGCGGGAGCCCTACCTACGAGCAGTACTTC	CSAFSGSPTYEQYF
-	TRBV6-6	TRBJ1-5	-	TGTGCCAGCAGTTTACAGGGCCATCAGCCCCAGCATTTT	CASSLQGHQPQHF
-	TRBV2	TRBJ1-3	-	TGTGCCAGCAGTTACAGGGAATCCGGAAACACCATATATTTT	CASSYRESGNTIYF
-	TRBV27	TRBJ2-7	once	TGTGCCAGCAGTTTTAAGGGCCCGAACTACGAGCAGTACTTC	CASSFKGPNYEQYF
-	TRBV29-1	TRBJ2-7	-	TGCAGCGCCCAGGGGTGGACTGGCGAGCAGTACTTC	CSAQGWTGEQYF
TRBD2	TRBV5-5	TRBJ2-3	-	TGTGCCAGCAGCTTGGTCCTAGCGGGGACAGATACGCAGTATTTT	CASSLVLAGTDTQYF
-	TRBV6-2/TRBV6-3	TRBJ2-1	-	TGTGCCAGCAGTTACACCTACAATGAGCAGTTCTTC	CASSYTYNEQFF
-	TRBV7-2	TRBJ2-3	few	TGTGCCAGCAGCTCCCGGGACTTAAGGGATACGCAGTATTTT	CASSSRDLRDTQYF
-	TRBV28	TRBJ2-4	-	TGTGCCAGCAGTTTGGGTTGGACGGACATTCAGTACTTC	CASSLGWTDIQYF
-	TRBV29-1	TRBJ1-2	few	TGCAGCGTTGAAGGAGGACACTCCCGCCTCATCTATGGCTACACCTTC	CSVEGGHSRLIYGYTF